Here is one T cell receptor (beta chain) with its context. Its antigen is not known. This sample is drawn from a study of cytomegalovirus exposure and HLA in healthy donors. Study-wide background: Genotyping of under 500 donors showed that approximately 83% belonged to the Caucasian-associated ancestry cluster. Study results and caveats: Accurate prediction of HLA-A and HLA-B alleles (for most subjects) was reportedly achieved from TCR beta sequences. Sequencing likely generated an artifact that appeared as a cluster of highly shared sequence variants. When analyzed later, the rates of TCR association showed variation by HLA locus, with DRB1 the most and HLA-C the fewest.

PCR used 60 Vbeta primers and 13 Jbeta primers. Only in-frame clones appear in the TCRdb table, and some are missing; sequencing was by immunoSEQ multiplex PCR. The sample lists about 96,000 clones, roughly three fifths occurring once. CDR1 SGHRS and CDR2 YFSETQ come from the germline V gene. V lost 1 base, J lost 5 bases, and 16 bases lay in between. The CDR3 extends over 15 amino acids. This rearrangement joins TRBV5-1 to TRBJ2-7; tentatively, D is TRBD2 (5 bases). What was sequenced was PBMCs. The receptor's source is a man in his fifties or sixties in good health and CMV-seronegative. The CDR3 sequence is CASSLKSGKVDEQYF. The CDR3 DNA reads TGCGCCAGCAGCTTGAAATCCGGGAAAGTGGACGAGCAGTACTTC.